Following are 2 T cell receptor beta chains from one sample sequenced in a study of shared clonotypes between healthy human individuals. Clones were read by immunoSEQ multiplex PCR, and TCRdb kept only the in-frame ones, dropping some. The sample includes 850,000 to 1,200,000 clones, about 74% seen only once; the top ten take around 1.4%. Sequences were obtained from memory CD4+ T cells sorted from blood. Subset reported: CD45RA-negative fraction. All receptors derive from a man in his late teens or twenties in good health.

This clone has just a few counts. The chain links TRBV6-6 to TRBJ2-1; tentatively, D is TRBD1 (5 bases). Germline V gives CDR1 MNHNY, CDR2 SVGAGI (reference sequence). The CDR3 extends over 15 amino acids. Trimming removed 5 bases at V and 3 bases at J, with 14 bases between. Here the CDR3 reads CASSQGLKSYNEQFF. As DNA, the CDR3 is TGTGCCAGCAGTCAGGGTTTAAAGAGCTACAATGAGCAGTTCTTC.

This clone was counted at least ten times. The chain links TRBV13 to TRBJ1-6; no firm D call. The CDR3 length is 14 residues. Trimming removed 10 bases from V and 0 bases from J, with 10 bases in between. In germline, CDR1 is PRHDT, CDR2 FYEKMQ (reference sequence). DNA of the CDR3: TGTGCCACCGGGATCAGCTCCTATAATTCACCCCTCCACTTT. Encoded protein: CATGISSYNSPLHF.